The clone carrying this TCR beta chain has only a few counts. The data derive from a study of T cell changes during pregnancy in multiple sclerosis. This CDR3 has 14 amino acids. Germline values: CDR1 MNHNS, CDR2 SASEGT. Losses at the gene ends were 8 bases for V and 4 bases for J; bases not matched to a gene: 10. Using immunoSEQ multiplex PCR, the repertoire was profiled, and TCRdb retains in-frame clones only, with some absent. The sample has roughly 50,000 clones; 75% to 90% are singletons. Sequences were derived from CD8+ T cells from peripheral blood mononuclear cells, sampled in the second trimester of pregnancy. This chain connects TRBV6-1 to TRBJ1-1; 7 bases align to TRBD1. The TCR sequence derives from a female donor with multiple sclerosis, enrolled in a pregnancy study. The CDR3 DNA sequence: TGTGCCAGCGGAGACGACCGGGACAGCACTGAAGCTTTCTTT. Its translation is CASGDDRDSTEAFF.